This T cell receptor (beta chain) emerged from a study of blood T cell repertoires in COVID-19. Study-wide context: The United States, Italy and Spain provided the acute and convalescent COVID-19 samples.

Sequencing used immunoSEQ multiplex PCR; TCRdb keeps in-frame clones, though not all of them. The sample has 250,000 or so clones; around 89% are singletons. Participants, about 18 to 100 years old, spanned under 25 US areas. Resolution of symptoms, clearance, or two negative PCRs was present in recovered Cohort 3 donors. V dropped 0 bases and J dropped 4; count of bases not matched to a gene: 8. The germline gives CDR1 LGHNA, CDR2 YSLEER. The CDR3 covers 16 residues. This rearrangement joins TRBV4-3 to TRBJ2-5; 7 bases match TRBD1. Sequencing input: PBMCs or T cells enriched from blood (not recorded which). This TCR derives from a man aged 35 to 55 who had recovered from COVID-19. The CDR3 here is CASSQDRQGLGETQYF. The CDR3 DNA sequence: TGCGCCAGCAGCCAAGATAGACAGGGTCTGGGAGAGACCCAGTACTTC.